This T cell receptor beta chain comes out of a study of technical replicates of blood from a handful of donors. CDR3 length equals 13 residues. CDR1 is SGHVS and CDR2 is FQNEAQ in the germline V gene. The J segment lost 7 bases and the V segment lost 6 bases, leaving 7 bases of the junction unmatched. Repertoires were generated with immunoSEQ multiplex PCR, while TCRdb's copy carries only in-frame clones and drops some. The repertoire holds tens of thousands of clones, with approximately 94% as singletons. The chain combines TRBV7-8 with TRBJ1-1, with 8 bases fitting TRBD1. This TCR derives from a human donor in good health. The material sequenced was T cells isolated from PBMCs. In nucleotides, the CDR3 is TGTGCCAGCAGAGTAGACAGGGGAGGTGAAGCTTTCTTT. Amino acids: CASRVDRGGEAFF. Full variable domain (remainder filled in from reference TRBV7-8 and TRBJ1-1): GAGVSQSPRYKVAKRGQDVALRCDPISGHVSLFWYQQALGQGPEFLTYFQNEAQLDKSGLPSDRFFAERPEGSVSTLKIQRTQQEDSAVYLCASRVDRGGEAFFGQGTRLTVV.